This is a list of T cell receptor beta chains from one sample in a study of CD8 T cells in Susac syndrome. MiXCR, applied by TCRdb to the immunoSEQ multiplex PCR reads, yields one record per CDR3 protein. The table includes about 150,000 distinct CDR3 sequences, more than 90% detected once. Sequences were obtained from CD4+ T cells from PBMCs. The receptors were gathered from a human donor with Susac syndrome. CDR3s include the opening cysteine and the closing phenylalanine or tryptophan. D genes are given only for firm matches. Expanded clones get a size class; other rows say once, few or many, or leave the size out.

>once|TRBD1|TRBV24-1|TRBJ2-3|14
TGTGCCACCAGTGATGGGACAGCACTAGATACGCAGTATTTT
CATSDGTALDTQYF
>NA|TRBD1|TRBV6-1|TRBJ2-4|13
TGTGCCAGCAGGGACAGGGGTTCAAACATTCAGTACTTC
CASRDRGSNIQYF
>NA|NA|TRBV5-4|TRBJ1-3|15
TGTGCCAGCAGCTTGGGCCTGAACTCTGGAAACACCATATATTTT
CASSLGLNSGNTIYF
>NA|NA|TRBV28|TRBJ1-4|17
TGTGCCAGCTCGGGTGCAAACTTGGGCAGGGATGTGGAAAAACTGTTTTTT
CASSGANLGRDVEKLFF
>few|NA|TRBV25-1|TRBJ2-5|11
TGTGCCAGCTCAGCGGGAGAGACCCAGTACTTC
CASSAGETQYF
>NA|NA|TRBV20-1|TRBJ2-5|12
TGCAGTGCCCCTCTCCCGATGGAGACCCAGTACTTC
CSAPLPMETQYF
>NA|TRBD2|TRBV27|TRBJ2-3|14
TGTGCCAGCAGTTTCCGCGGCGGGAGGGATACGCAGTATTTT
CASSFRGGRDTQYF
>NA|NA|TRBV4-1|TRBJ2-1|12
TGCGCCAGCAGCCACTATAGCAATGAGCAGTTCTTC
CASSHYSNEQFF
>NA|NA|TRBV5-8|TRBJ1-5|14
TGTGCCAGCAGCTTTCTGGGTAGCAATCAGCCCCAGCATTTT
CASSFLGSNQPQHF
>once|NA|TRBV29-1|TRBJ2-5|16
TGCAGCGTCGGACAGTCAAGGGAGAGTCAACGGGAGACCCAGTACTTC
CSVGQSRESQRETQYF
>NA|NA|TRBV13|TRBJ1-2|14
TGTGCCAGCAGCCCCCCAGGTCCAGGCTATGGCTACACCTTC
CASSPPGPGYGYTF
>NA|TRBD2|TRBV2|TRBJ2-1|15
TGTGCCAGCAGTGAAGGGACTAGCGCTAACAATGAGCAGTTCTTC
CASSEGTSANNEQFF
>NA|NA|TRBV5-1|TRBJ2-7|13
TGCGCCAGCAGCTTATCAGGAGCCTACGAGCAGTACTTC
CASSLSGAYEQYF
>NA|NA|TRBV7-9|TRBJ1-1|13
TGTGCCAGCAGCCCCAGCTCTAACACTGAAGCTTTCTTT
CASSPSSNTEAFF
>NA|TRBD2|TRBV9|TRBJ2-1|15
TGTGCCAGCAGCGTGGGAGCGGGGGGGGCCAATGAGCAGTTCTTC
CASSVGAGGANEQFF
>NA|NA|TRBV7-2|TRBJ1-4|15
TGTGCCAGCAGCTTAGCATCCGGGGTGAATGAAAAACTGTTTTTT
CASSLASGVNEKLFF
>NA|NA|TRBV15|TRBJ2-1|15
TGTGCCACCAGCAGAGAGACAGGAACCTACAATGAGCAGTTCTTC
CATSRETGTYNEQFF
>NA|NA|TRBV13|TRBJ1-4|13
TGTGCCAGCGATAGAGTAGCTAATGAAAAACTGTTTTTT
CASDRVANEKLFF
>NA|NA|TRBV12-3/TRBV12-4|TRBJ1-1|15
TGTGCCAGCAGGGCAAGCAGGGCATCGAGCACTGAAGCTTTCTTT
CASRASRASSTEAFF
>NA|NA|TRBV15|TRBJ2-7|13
TGTGCCACCAGCATCGAGGCGGGCTACGAGCAGTACTTC
CATSIEAGYEQYF
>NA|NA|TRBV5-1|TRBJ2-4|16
TGCGCCAGCAGCCTGGCCCCTGTAGGAACCAAAAACATTCAGTACTTC
CASSLAPVGTKNIQYF
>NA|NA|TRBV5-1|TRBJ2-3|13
TGCGCCAGCAGCCAAACTAGTGCAGATACGCAGTATTTT
CASSQTSADTQYF
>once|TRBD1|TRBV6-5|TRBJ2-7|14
TGTGCCAGCAGCCCGGGACAGTACCTGAACGAGCAGTACTTC
CASSPGQYLNEQYF
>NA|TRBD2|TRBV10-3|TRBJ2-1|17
TGTGCCATCAGTGAGTCTCGTGGACTAGCGGGAGGGGATGAGCAGTTCTTC
CAISESRGLAGGDEQFF
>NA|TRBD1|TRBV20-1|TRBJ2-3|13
TGCAGTGAGACGGGACAGAGCACAGATACGCAGTATTTT
CSETGQSTDTQYF
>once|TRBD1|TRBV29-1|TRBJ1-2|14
TGCAGCGTTCCTTTACAGGGGTTAAACTATGGCTACACCTTC
CSVPLQGLNYGYTF
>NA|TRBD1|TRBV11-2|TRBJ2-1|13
TGTGCCAGCAGCTTCCCGGGACAGGCTGAGCAGTTCTTC
CASSFPGQAEQFF
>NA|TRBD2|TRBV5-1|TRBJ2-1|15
TGCGCCAGCAGCTTGGTAGCGGGAGGGCTGATTGAGCAGTTCTTC
CASSLVAGGLIEQFF
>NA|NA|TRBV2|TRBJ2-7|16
TGTGCCAGCAGTGCCCTGGTTTGGGGTATCAGCGACGAGCAGTACTTC
CASSALVWGISDEQYF
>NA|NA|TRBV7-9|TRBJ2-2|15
TGTGCCAGCAGCCCGCAGACGGGGAACACCGGGGAGCTGTTTTTT
CASSPQTGNTGELFF
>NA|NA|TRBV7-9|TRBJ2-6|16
TGTGCCAGCAGCTTACCTGGGTACTCTGGGGCCAACGTCCTGACTTTC
CASSLPGYSGANVLTF
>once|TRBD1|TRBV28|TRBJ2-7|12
TGTGCCAGCAGTTTAAGGGGGCTTGAGCAGTACTTC
CASSLRGLEQYF
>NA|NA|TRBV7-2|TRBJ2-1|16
TGTGCCAGCAGCTTAGAGGTGGGTGGCTCCTACAATGAGCAGTTCTTC
CASSLEVGGSYNEQFF
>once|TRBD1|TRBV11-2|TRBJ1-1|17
TGTGCCAGCAGGCCGGGACAGGGGATTCTATTGAACACTGAAGCTTTCTTT
CASRPGQGILLNTEAFF
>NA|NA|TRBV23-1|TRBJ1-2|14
TGCGCCAGCAGTCAATCGTTGGCGGCCTATGGCTACACCTTC
CASSQSLAAYGYTF
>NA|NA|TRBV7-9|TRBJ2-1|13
TGTGCCAGCAGCTCGGGCCTATACAATGAGCAGTTCTTC
CASSSGLYNEQFF
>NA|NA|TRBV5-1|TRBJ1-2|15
TGCGCCAGCAGCCCCAGTCTTCCGGAGGGCTATGGCTACACCTTC
CASSPSLPEGYGYTF
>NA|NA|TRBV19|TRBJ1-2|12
TGTGCCAGTACGACTCAGGGCTATGGCTACACCTTC
CASTTQGYGYTF
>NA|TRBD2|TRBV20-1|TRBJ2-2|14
TGCAGTGCTCCCGGGACGGGAGGGACCGGGGAGCTGTTTTTT
CSAPGTGGTGELFF
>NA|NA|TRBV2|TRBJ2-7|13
TGTGCCAGCAGTATCAAACCAAACTACGAGCAGTACTTC
CASSIKPNYEQYF
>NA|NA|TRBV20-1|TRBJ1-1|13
TGCAGTGCTAGAGAAGCTTTCCGGGCTGAAGCTTTCTTT
CSAREAFRAEAFF
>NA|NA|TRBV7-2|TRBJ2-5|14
TGTGCCAGCAGCTTATGGAGTAGTCCAGAGACCCAGTACTTC
CASSLWSSPETQYF
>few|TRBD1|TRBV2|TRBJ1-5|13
TGTGCCAGCAGGCGGACAGGGAATCAGCCCCAGCATTTT
CASRRTGNQPQHF
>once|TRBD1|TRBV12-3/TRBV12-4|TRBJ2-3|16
TGTGCCAGCAGTTTAGATTCGACAGGGGCCACAGATACGCAGTATTTT
CASSLDSTGATDTQYF
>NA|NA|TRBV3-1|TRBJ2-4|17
TGTGCCAGCAGCCCGCAGCGGAGCCACGGGGCCAAAAACATTCAGTACTTC
CASSPQRSHGAKNIQYF
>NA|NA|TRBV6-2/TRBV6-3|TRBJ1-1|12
TGTGCCAGCAGGCCACCGAACACTGAAGCTTTCTTT
CASRPPNTEAFF
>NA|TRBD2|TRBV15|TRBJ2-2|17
TGTGCCACCAGCAGCCCCCCGACTAGCGGGAGGACCGGGGAGCTGTTTTTT
CATSSPPTSGRTGELFF
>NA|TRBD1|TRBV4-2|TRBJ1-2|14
TGTGCCAGCAGCCAAGATCGGAACAGGGGCGGCTACACCTTC
CASSQDRNRGGYTF
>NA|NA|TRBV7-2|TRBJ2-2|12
TGTGCCAGCAGCTTTCCTTTGGGGGAGCTGTTTTTT
CASSFPLGELFF
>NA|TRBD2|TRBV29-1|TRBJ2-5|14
TGCAGCGTTGAAGGCCCAGCGGGGGAAATGACCCAGTACTTC
CSVEGPAGEMTQYF
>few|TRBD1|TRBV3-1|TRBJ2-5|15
TGTGCCAGCGCTACAGGGGGTTACATCCAAGAGACCCAGTACTTC
CASATGGYIQETQYF
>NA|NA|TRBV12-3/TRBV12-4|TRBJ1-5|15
TGTGCCAGCAGTTTCGGGCAGGCCGGCAATCAGCCCCAGCATTTT
CASSFGQAGNQPQHF
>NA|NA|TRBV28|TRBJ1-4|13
TGTGCCAGCAGTTTTCGGGGCCCGGGTAGGAGTTCTTTT
CASSFRGPGRSSF
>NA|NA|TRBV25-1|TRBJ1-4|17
TGTGCCAGCAGTGAACTGTGGGGGACGGCAACTAATGAAAAACTGTTTTTT
CASSELWGTATNEKLFF